This section outlines one TCR beta chain sequence together with its context. This clonotype is assessed as medium-sized (0.01 to 0.1%). No base-level quality is on record; no much larger clone is a single base apart. PBMCs were stained with CellTrace CFSE and grown for around six days in RPMI containing approximately 8% human serum and peptide pools at 1 ug/mL each. Unfixed proliferating CD4 T cells were sorted on a BD FACSAria as live CD56-CD19-CD16-CD3+CD4+ CFSE-low cells. Enrolled adults were healthy and seronegative for ZIKV, JEV, YFV, DENV and WNV by microneutralization screening. The samples were taken from a phase 1, double-blinded, randomized, placebo-controlled trial testing an alum-adjuvanted Zika purified-inactivated virus (ZPIV) vaccine. Peripheral blood mononuclear cells were isolated using a standard procedure and kept frozen in liquid nitrogen until needed. The library was prepared using 5' RACE. Before sequencing, TCRbeta libraries were pooled in proportion to the sorted cell numbers of each library. Total RNA was extracted from the sorted cells with RNAzol RT, and cDNA was synthesized using an oligo(dT) primer and a template-switching oligo. Using Kapa HiFi, PCR amplified the TCRbeta V-CDR3-J region between a SMARTer oligo primer and a TCRbeta constant-region primer. Illumina adaptors and sample-specific index barcodes were added in a second PCR, followed by HighPrep bead cleanup and Bioanalyzer confirmation of a band of roughly 650 bp. Libraries were sequenced on an Illumina MiSeq with 2x151 bp paired-end reads. As for the authors' bioinformatics: An in-house Java program demultiplexed the reads, and MiXCR assigned TCRbeta annotations and counted clonotypes. Repertoire overlap was measured with Morisita-Horn indices from the R package vegan, along with UPGMA clustering and Circos plots of recurring clonotypes. Shannon diversity and richness were each normalized to the maximum value possible given the input cell numbers, so the resulting values fell between 0 and 1. CDR3beta sequences were aligned using MUSCLE, distances were calculated using SeqinR, and multidimensional scaling was plotted in R. TCRdb reprocessing: public reads trimmed at Q25 with fastp, clones called with MiXCR, in-frame beta chains kept. Rows merge per CDR3 protein into single entries with the most common DNA and genes. TCRdb's processing, not the authors' own work, is the source of the V and J calls. Recorded for this sample are approximately 1,600 distinct CDR3 sequences; about 6.5% of them occurred a single time. The top ten clonotypes cover approximately 29% of the sample.

From cysteine to phenylalanine, the CDR3 is 15 amino acids long. The CDR3 DNA has 45 bases and is translated from base 1. CDR1 and CDR2 are read off the germline V gene (reference sequence) as DFQATT and SNEGSKA. V and J are truncated by 8 bases and 0 bases respectively, leaving an intervening sequence of 14 bases. This entry comes from a study of Japanese encephalitis immunity and Zika vaccine responses (dated by TCRdb to the early 2020s). Background on the whole study: The included participants were given three 5.0 ug doses of alum-adjuvanted ZPIV at weeks 0, 4 and 28. One dose of YFV vaccine (YF-VAX) was administered before ZPIV to roughly 12 participants, and 8 to 10 participants were flavivirus-naive. More than 5 representative participants per pre-vaccination group were picked for TCR sequencing, using samples from week 52 and from week 0, the point after pre-vaccination but before ZPIV. Eleven to twelve participants were given two doses of JEV vaccine (IXIARO) 28 days apart, two to three months before the first ZPIV dose. The ZIKV peptides, 15-mers that overlapped by 11 residues, were chosen for containing NetMHCpan/NetMHCII-predicted epitopes with affinity below 50 nM. The study asked whether earlier vaccination against Japanese encephalitis virus (JEV) or yellow fever virus (YFV) shaped CD4 T cell responses to the Zika vaccine. TCR repertoires from a few flavivirus-naive individuals were additionally analyzed at weeks 2, 6 and 52 after the start of ZPIV vaccination. Stimulations used ZIKV structural-protein peptide pools split into flavivirus-conserved and non-conserved sets, or JEV or YFV peptides matching the pre-vaccination.

Overall study outcomes, separate from this receptor: After ZPIV, repertoire richness of CD4 T cells responding to conserved ZIKV epitopes significantly decreased in JEV-pre-vaccinated donors. Only a subset of trial participants with three doses and adequate samples was analyzed, not the entire vaccinated cohort. Samples clustered by participant with no similarity between individuals, suggesting no public TCRs were detected. Only a few individuals showed CD8 T cell responses to the ZIKV peptide pools, and those responses were of very low magnitude. Because there were not enough samples, the peptide pools could not be deconvoluted, which meant the specific peptides behind the cross-reactive responses went unidentified. Compared with YFV-pre-vaccinated donors, JEV-pre-vaccinated donors had higher repertoire similarity across time-points and stimulations, indicating that more clonotypes were common to ZIKV and JEV stimulation.

Recombination connected TRBV20-1 to TRBJ2-6, with an unclear D gene assignment. The TCR was taken from an adult woman who received an inactivated Zika virus vaccine. The material sequenced was antigen-activated CD4+ T cells from blood, cultured, taken during a Zika inactivated vaccine study. The encoded CDR3 is CSPTSGDSGANVLTF. In nucleotides, the sequence is TGCAGTCCCACCTCCGGCGACTCTGGGGCCAACGTCCTGACTTTC.